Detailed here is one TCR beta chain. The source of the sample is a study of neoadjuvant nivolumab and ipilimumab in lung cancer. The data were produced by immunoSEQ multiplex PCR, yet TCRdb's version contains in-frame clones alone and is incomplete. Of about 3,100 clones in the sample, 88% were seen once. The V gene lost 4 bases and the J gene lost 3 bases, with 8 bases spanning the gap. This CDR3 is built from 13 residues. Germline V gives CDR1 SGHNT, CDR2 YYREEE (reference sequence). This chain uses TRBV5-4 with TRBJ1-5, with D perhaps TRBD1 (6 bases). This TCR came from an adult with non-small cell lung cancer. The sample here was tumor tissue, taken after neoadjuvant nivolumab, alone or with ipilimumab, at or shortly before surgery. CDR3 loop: CASSRDINQPQHF. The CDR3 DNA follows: TGTGCCAGCAGCCGGGACATCAATCAGCCCCAGCATTTT.